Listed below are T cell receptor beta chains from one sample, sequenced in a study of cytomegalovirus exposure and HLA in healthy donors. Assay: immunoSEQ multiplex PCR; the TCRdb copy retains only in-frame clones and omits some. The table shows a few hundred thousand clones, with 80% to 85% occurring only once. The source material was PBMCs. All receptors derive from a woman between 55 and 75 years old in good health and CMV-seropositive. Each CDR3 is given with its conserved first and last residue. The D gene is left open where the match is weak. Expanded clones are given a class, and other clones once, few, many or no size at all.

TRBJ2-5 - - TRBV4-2 CASSPGTKSIQETQYF TGTGCCAGCAGCCCCGGGACAAAAAGCATTCAAGAGACCCAGTACTTC
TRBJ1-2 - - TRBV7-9 CASSRHEDYGYTF TGTGCCAGCAGCAGACATGAAGACTATGGCTACACCTTC
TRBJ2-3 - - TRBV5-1 CASSLGASIVTTDTQYF TGCGCCAGCAGCTTGGGGGCTAGCATCGTCACAACAGATACGCAGTATTTT
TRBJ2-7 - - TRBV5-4 CASSLGGLFPYSYEQYF TGTGCCAGCAGCTTGGGGGGACTTTTCCCTTACTCCTACGAGCAGTACTTC
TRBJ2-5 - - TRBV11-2 CASSLDLGETQYF TGTGCCAGCAGCTTAGACCTAGGAGAGACCCAGTACTTC
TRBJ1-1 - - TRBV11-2 CASSKRRGMNTEAFF TGTGCCAGCAGCAAAAGAAGGGGGATGAACACTGAAGCTTTCTTT
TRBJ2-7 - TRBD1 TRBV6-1 CASSAEDRGIWYEQYF TGTGCCAGCAGTGCGGAGGACAGGGGTATATGGTACGAGCAGTACTTC
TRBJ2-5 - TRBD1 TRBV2 CASSTGVETQYF TGTGCCAGCAGTACAGGGGTAGAGACCCAGTACTTC
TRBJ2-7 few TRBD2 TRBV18 CASSPRDSGSGEQYF TGTGCCAGCTCACCCAGGGATAGCGGGAGTGGGGAGCAGTACTTC
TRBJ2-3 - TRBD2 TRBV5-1 CASSLEVAGGPDTQYF TGCGCCAGCAGCTTGGAGGTAGCGGGAGGGCCAGATACGCAGTATTTT
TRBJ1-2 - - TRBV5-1 CASSLQGFGYTF TGCGCCAGCAGCTTACAGGGATTCGGCTACACCTTC
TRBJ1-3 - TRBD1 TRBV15 CATSGDRFSGNTIYF TGTGCCACCAGCGGGGACAGATTCTCTGGAAACACCATATATTTT
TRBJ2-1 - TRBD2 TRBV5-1 CASSPASLAVSYNEQFF TGCGCCAGCAGCCCGGCTTCTCTAGCGGTCTCCTACAATGAGCAGTTCTTC
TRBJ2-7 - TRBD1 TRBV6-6 CASSHAGTVIFDEQYF TGTGCCAGCAGCCACGCCGGGACAGTTATATTCGACGAGCAGTACTTC
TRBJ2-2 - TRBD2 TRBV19 CASSIGGTTGTGELFF TGTGCCAGTAGTATAGGAGGGACTACCGGGACCGGGGAGCTGTTTTTT